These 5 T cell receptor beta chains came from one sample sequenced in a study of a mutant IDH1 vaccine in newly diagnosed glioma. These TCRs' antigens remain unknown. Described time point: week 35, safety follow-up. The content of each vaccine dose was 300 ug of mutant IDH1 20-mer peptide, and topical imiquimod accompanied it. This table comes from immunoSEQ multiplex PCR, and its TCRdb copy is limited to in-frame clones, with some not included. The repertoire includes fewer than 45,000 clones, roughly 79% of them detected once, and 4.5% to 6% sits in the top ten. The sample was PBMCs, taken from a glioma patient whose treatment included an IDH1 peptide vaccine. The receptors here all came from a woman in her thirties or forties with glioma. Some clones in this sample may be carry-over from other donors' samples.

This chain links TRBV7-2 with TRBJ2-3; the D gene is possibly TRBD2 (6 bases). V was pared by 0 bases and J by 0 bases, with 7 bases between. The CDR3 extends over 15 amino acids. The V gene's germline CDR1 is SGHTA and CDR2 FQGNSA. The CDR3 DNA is TGTGCCAGCAGCTTAGCCAGCGGGAGCACAGATACGCAGTATTTT. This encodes CASSLASGSTDTQYF. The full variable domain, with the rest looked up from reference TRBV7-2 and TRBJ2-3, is GAGVSQSPSNKVTEKGKDVELRCDPISGHTALYWYRQSLGQGLEFLIYFQGNSAPDKSGLPSDRFSAERTGGSVSTLTIQRTQQEDSAVYLCASSLASGSTDTQYFGPGTRLTVL.

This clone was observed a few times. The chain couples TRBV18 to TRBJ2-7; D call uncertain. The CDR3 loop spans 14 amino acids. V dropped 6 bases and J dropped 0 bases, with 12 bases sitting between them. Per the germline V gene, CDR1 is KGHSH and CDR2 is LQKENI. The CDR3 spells CASSPARASYEQYF. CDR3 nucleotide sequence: TGTGCCAGCTCTCCTGCCCGAGCCTCCTACGAGCAGTACTTC.

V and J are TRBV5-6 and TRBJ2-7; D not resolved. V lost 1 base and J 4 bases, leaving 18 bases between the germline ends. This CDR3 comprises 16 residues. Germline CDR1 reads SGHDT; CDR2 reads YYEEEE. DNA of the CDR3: TGTGCCAGCAGCTTGTATGCACCAAAGTCCACATACGAGCAGTACTTC. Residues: CASSLYAPKSTYEQYF.

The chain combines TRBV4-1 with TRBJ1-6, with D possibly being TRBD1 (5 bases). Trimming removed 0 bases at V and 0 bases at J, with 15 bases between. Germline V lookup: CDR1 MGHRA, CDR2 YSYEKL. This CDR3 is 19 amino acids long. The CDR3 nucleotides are TGCGCCAGCAGCCAAGAGGACATCACCATAAACTCCTATAATTCACCCCTCCACTTT. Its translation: CASSQEDITINSYNSPLHF.

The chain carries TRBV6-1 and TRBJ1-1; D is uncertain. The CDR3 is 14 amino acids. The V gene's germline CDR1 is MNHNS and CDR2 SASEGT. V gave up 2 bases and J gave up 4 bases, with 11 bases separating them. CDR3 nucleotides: TGTGCCAGCAGTGAACAAAGGACCGGCACTGAAGCTTTCTTT. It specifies CASSEQRTGTEAFF.